These 24 T cell receptor beta chains were all obtained from the same sample, sequenced in a study of T cell responses to AZD1222 COVID-19 vaccine. The table came from immunoSEQ multiplex PCR; TCRdb's copy has only in-frame clones and leaves some out. Among roughly 95,000 clones listed, approximately 90% were seen once. Here the sequenced sample was peripheral blood, taken on day 0 of AZD1222 vaccination. These receptor sequences come from an adult in good health.

This chain links TRBV7-3 with TRBJ2-5; the D is unclear. Trimming removed 0 bases from V and 5 bases from J, with 7 bases in between. Germline loops: CDR1 SGHTA, CDR2 FQGTGA. CDR3 length: 13 amino acids. The CDR3 nucleotides are TGTGCCAGCAGCTTAACGTTGGGGGAGACCCAGTACTTC. Translation: CASSLTLGETQYF.

This sequence joins TRBV28 and TRBJ2-1; 8 nucleotides match TRBD2. The CDR3 is 14 residues long. Germline CDR1 and CDR2: MDHEN and SYDVKM. Germline trimming cut 2 bases from V and 6 bases from J; bases unmatched to any gene: 3. The CDR3 is CASSLSGSPNEQFF. In nucleotides, the CDR3 is TGTGCCAGCAGTTTAAGCGGGAGCCCCAATGAGCAGTTCTTC.

The chain carries TRBV27 and TRBJ2-7, with 10 nucleotides matching TRBD2. The germline V gene has CDR1 MNHEY and CDR2 SMNVEV (reference sequence). The CDR3 length is 16 residues. J was trimmed by 2 bases and V by 5 bases; bases with no gene match: 9. Here the CDR3 reads CASSPKSSGSPYEQYF. The DNA for the CDR3 is TGTGCCAGCAGTCCCAAGTCTAGCGGGAGTCCCTACGAGCAGTACTTC.

The chain is built from TRBV29-1 and TRBJ1-1; a weak D match, TRBD1 (6 bases). V lost 7 bases and J 1 base, leaving 10 bases between the germline ends. The CDR3 covers 12 residues. From germline, CDR1 is SQVTM and CDR2 ANQGSEA. CDR3 amino acids: CSADRRNTEAFF. CDR3 DNA sequence: TGCAGCGCTGACAGGAGGAACACTGAAGCTTTCTTT.

V usage is TRBV7-9 and J usage is TRBJ2-7; D is uncertain. In germline, CDR1 is SEHNR, CDR2 FQNEAQ (reference sequence). This CDR3 region has 13 residues. V was shortened by 1 base and J by 3 bases, with 7 bases between the two germline ends. Here the CDR3 reads CASSLENDYEQYF. CDR3 coding DNA: TGTGCCAGCAGCTTAGAAAACGACTACGAGCAGTACTTC.

The chain has TRBV19 and TRBJ1-2; TRBD1 matches at 8 bases. J lost 3 bases, V lost 3 bases, and 12 bases had no gene match. The CDR3 covers 17 residues. The germline V gene encodes CDR1 LNHDA and CDR2 SQIVND (reference sequence). CDR3 amino acids: CASSMFSGGYNDYGYTF. The CDR3 coding sequence is TGTGCCAGTAGTATGTTCTCAGGGGGCTACAACGACTATGGCTACACCTTC.

The rearrangement uses TRBV6-1 and TRBJ2-1; TRBD1 agrees at 9 bases. There are 16 residues in the CDR3. The J segment lost 8 bases and the V segment lost 4 bases, leaving 12 bases of the junction unmatched. Looked up from germline, CDR1 is MNHNS and CDR2 is SASEGT. CDR3 nucleotide sequence: TGTGCCAGCAGTGGTATGACAGGGGGGAGGTTGGATGAGCAGTTCTTC. Translated, it gives CASSGMTGGRLDEQFF.

The chain recombines TRBV25-1 with TRBJ2-7; no reliable D call. The length of the CDR3 is 12 residues. Germline V CDR1 and CDR2: MGHDK, SYGVNS. Trimming removed 1 base from V and 8 bases from J, with 9 bases in between. The CDR3 DNA follows: TGTGCCAGCAGTGAATCGCTCCCCAAGCAGTACTTC. Protein sequence: CASSESLPKQYF.

The chain is built from TRBV27 and TRBJ1-6, with unresolved D. V lost 0 bases and J lost 0, with 3 bases in between. In germline, CDR1 is MNHEY, CDR2 SMNVEV (reference sequence). This CDR3 has 15 residues. The CDR3 nucleotides read TGTGCCAGCAGTTTATCCCGCTCCTATAATTCACCCCTCCACTTT. This sequence encodes CASSLSRSYNSPLHF.

This clone was seen a few times. The J gene is TRBJ2-7, the V gene TRBV18; 9 nucleotides agree with TRBD1. V gave up 5 bases and J gave up 6 bases; unmatched junction bases: 8. CDR1 is KGHSH, CDR2 LQKENI, per germline. The CDR3 consists of 14 residues. The CDR3 bases are TGTGCCAGCTCATCGGGACAGGGCAACGGCGAGCAGTACTTC. Translating it yields CASSSGQGNGEQYF.

The CDR3 loop is CASSPTTSGGYNEQFF. In nucleotides, the CDR3 is TGCGCCAGCAGCCCTACAACTAGCGGGGGTTACAATGAGCAGTTCTTC. This chain uses TRBV5-1 with TRBJ2-1, with 11 positions matching TRBD2. V was clipped by 4 bases and J by 4 bases; unmatched bases: 7. This CDR3 spans 16 amino acids. Germline loops: CDR1 SGHRS, CDR2 YFSETQ.

The chain combines TRBV7-2 with TRBJ2-7, with 8 bases aligning to TRBD2. Germline-derived CDR1 and CDR2 are SGHTA and FQGNSA. The CDR3 length is 16 residues. Losses at the gene ends were 2 bases for V and 4 bases for J; bases not matched to a gene: 10. In DNA form, the CDR3 reads TGTGCCAGCAGCTTACTGGTGCGGGAGGTCCCTTACGAGCAGTACTTC. Protein sequence: CASSLLVREVPYEQYF.

V gene TRBV6-5 combines with J gene TRBJ2-1; D might be TRBD2 (5 bases). Germline loops: CDR1 MNHEY, CDR2 SVGAGI. Trimming cost V 3 bases and J 3 bases, with 9 bases left between them. CDR3 size: 14 residues. CDR3 nucleotide sequence: TGTGCCAGCAGTTATACCGCGGGCTACAATGAGCAGTTCTTC. Translation: CASSYTAGYNEQFF.

V usage is TRBV19 and J usage is TRBJ2-7, with 7 positions matching TRBD2. This CDR3 is built from 13 residues. Trimming took 7 bases from V and 4 from J; bases not matched to a gene: 7. Germline-derived CDR1 and CDR2 are LNHDA and SQIVND (reference sequence). In DNA form, the CDR3 reads TGTGCCAGTATTGGCGGGAGTCGTTACGAGCAGTACTTC. This gives the protein CASIGGSRYEQYF.

The table lists this clone with a count of one. The rearrangement uses TRBV4-1 and TRBJ2-3; 9 positions match TRBD2. This CDR3 spans 16 amino acids. Germline CDR1 reads MGHRA; CDR2 reads YSYEKL. V shed 0 bases, J shed 4 bases, and the junction held 5 bases outside the gene matches. CDR3: CASSQEGGRAPDTQYF. The CDR3 DNA sequence: TGCGCCAGCAGCCAAGAAGGCGGGAGGGCCCCAGATACGCAGTATTTT.

The genes are TRBV7-2 and TRBJ1-1; D not certain. The V gene's germline CDR1 is SGHTA and CDR2 FQGNSA. Trimming left V 3 bases short and J 1 base short, with 9 bases between. The CDR3 loop spans 14 amino acids. CDR3 sequence (DNA): TGTGCCAGCAGCTTTCAGCACAGGAACACTGAAGCTTTCTTT. It is translated as CASSFQHRNTEAFF.

The gene calls are TRBV29-1 and TRBJ2-2, with 7 bases fitting TRBD2. Germline V gives CDR1 SQVTM, CDR2 ANQGSEA. Germline trimming cut 1 base from V and 3 bases from J; bases unmatched to any gene: 8. The length of the CDR3 is 16 residues. The CDR3 is CSVEVVGRIDTGELFF. DNA of the CDR3: TGCAGCGTTGAAGTCGTCGGGAGGATAGACACCGGGGAGCTGTTTTTT.

V usage is TRBV10-3 and J usage is TRBJ2-3, with D tentatively TRBD2 (5 bases). The germline V and J ends were trimmed by 8 bases and 2 bases, with 14 bases remaining between them. CDR1 ENHRY and CDR2 SYGVKD come from the germline V gene. The CDR3 is 14 residues long. DNA for the CDR3: TGTGCCATCGGGCAAGAGCGGACCACAGATACGCAGTATTTT. This sequence encodes CAIGQERTTDTQYF.

J is TRBJ1-1 and V is TRBV6-5, with 8 bases fitting TRBD1. This CDR3 comprises 15 residues. The trim removed 7 bases at V and 2 bases at J, leaving 9 bases unmatched. In germline, CDR1 is MNHEY, CDR2 SVGAGI. The CDR3 nucleotides read TGTGCCAGCACCGACTGGACAGGGTCAAACACTGAAGCTTTCTTT. This gives the protein CASTDWTGSNTEAFF.

The chain employs TRBV19 and TRBJ2-5; D remains unclear. CDR3 length: 13 amino acids. V lost 3 bases to trimming and J lost 7 bases, with 12 bases between them. Germline V gene lookup returns CDR1 LNHDA and CDR2 SQIVND (reference sequence). The CDR3 DNA reads as TGTGCCAGTAGTATTGGACCCAAGGGGACCCAGTACTTC. Translating it yields CASSIGPKGTQYF. Using reference TRBV19 and TRBJ2-5 for the parts outside the CDR3, the full variable domain is DGGITQSPKYLFRKEGQNVTLSCEQNLNHDAMYWYRQDPGQGLRLIYYSQIVNDFQKGDIAEGYSVSREKKESFPLTVTSAQKNPTAFYLCASSIGPKGTQYFGPGTRLLVL.

This rearrangement joins TRBV19 to TRBJ1-5; D remains ambiguous. Germline CDR1 reads LNHDA; CDR2 reads SQIVND (reference sequence). This CDR3 is built from 15 residues. Trimming shortened V by 0 bases and J by 4 bases, and 10 bases separated the two germline ends. DNA of the CDR3: TGTGCCAGTAGTATAGAGACGGGCGGTAATCAGCCCCAGCATTTT. Protein sequence: CASSIETGGNQPQHF.

This clone was counted only a few times. The V gene is TRBV24-1, the J gene TRBJ2-3, with 7 positions matching TRBD1. The CDR3 spans 15 residues. The V gene's germline CDR1 is KGHDR and CDR2 SFDVKD. With V trimmed by 7 bases and J by 2 bases, 8 bases remained unmatched. CDR3: CATRTGEGDTDTQYF. DNA of the CDR3: TGTGCCACCAGAACAGGGGAAGGGGACACAGATACGCAGTATTTT.

There are a few counts of this clone. V gene TRBV19 combines with J gene TRBJ2-2; 10 nucleotides line up with TRBD2. Germline V gene data show CDR1 as LNHDA and CDR2 as SQIVND (reference sequence). The CDR3 consists of 17 residues. Trimming at V came to 1 base and at J to 0 bases, leaving 2 bases not matched to a gene. The CDR3 is CASSIGGLAANTGELFF. CDR3 sequence (DNA): TGTGCCAGTAGTATAGGTGGACTAGCGGCGAACACCGGGGAGCTGTTTTTT.

The chain carries TRBV5-1 and TRBJ2-7, with TRBD2 matching over 12 bases. This CDR3 contains 15 residues. The germline V gene has CDR1 SGHRS and CDR2 YFSETQ. V was clipped by 3 bases and J by 4 bases; unmatched bases: 5. In nucleotides, the CDR3 is TGCGCCAGCAGCTCCGGACTAGCGGGAATTTACGAGCAGTACTTC. It codes for CASSSGLAGIYEQYF.